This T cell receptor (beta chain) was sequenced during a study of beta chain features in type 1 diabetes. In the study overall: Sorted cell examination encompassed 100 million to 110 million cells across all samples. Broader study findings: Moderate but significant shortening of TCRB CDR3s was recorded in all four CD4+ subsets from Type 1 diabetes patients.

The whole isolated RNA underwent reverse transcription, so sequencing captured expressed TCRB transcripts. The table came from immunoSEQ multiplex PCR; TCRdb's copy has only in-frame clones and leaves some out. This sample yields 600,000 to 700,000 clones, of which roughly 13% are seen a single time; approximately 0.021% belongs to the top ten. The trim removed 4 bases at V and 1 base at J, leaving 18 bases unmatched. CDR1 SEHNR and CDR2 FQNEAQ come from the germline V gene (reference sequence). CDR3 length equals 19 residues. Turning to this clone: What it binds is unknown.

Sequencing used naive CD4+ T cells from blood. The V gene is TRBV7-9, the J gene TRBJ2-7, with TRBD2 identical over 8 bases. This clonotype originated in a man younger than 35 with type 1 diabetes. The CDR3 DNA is TGTGCCAGCAGCTCGCCGACAGGTCCTCGCGGGGGGCTATCCTACGAGCAGTACTTC. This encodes CASSSPTGPRGGLSYEQYF. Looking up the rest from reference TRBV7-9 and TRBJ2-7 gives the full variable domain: DTGVSQNPRHKITKRGQNVTFRCDPISEHNRLYWYRQTLGQGPEFLTYFQNEAQLEKSRLLSDRFSAERPKGSFSTLEIQRTEQGDSAMYLCASSSPTGPRGGLSYEQYFGPGTRLTVT.